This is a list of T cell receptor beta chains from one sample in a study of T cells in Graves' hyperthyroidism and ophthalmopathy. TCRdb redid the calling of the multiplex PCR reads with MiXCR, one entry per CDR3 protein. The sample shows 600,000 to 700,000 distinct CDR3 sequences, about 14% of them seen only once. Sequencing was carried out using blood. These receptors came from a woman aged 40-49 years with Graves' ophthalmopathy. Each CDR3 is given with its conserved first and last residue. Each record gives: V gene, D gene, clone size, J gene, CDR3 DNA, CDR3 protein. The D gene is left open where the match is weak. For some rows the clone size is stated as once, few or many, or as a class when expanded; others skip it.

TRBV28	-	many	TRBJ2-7	TGTGCCAGCAATTGGGGAGGCCATACTCCCCAATACGAGCAGTACTTC	CASNWGGHTPQYEQYF
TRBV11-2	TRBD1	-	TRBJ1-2	TGTGCCAGCAGCTTCGGCCAGGGGGGGTCCCTTAACTATGGCTACACCTTC	CASSFGQGGSLNYGYTF
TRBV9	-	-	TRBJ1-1	TGTGCCAGCGGCGTAGATTGGGGCGACACTGAAGCTTTCTTT	CASGVDWGDTEAFF
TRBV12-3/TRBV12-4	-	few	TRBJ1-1	TGTGCCAGCAGTTTTCCCAATGCGGGAAACACTGAAGCTTTCTTT	CASSFPNAGNTEAFF
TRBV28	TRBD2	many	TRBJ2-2	TGTGCCAATAGCGGGAGATTGGACGGGGAGCTGTTTTTT	CANSGRLDGELFF
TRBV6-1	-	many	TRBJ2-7	TGTGCCAGCAGTGAATTTGTAGGATTTAACGAGCAGTACTTC	CASSEFVGFNEQYF
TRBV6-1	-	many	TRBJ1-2	TGTGCCAGCAGTGAAGCGGTTCGGGCGGCGGGGAAGTATGGCTACACCTTC	CASSEAVRAAGKYGYTF
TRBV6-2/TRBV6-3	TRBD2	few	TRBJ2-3	TGTGCCAGCAGTTTCCAAGCGGGAGGAGAAGATACGCAGTATTTT	CASSFQAGGEDTQYF
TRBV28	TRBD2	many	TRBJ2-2	TGTGCCAGCAGTTTATCGGCTAGCGGGAGTAGGGAGCTGTTTTTT	CASSLSASGSRELFF
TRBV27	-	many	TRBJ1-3	TGTGCCAGCAGTTTTGATGGAAACACCATATATTTT	CASSFDGNTIYF
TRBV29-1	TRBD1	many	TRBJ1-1	TGCAGCGTTACCGGACAGGGCGGCACTGAAGCTTTCTTT	CSVTGQGGTEAFF
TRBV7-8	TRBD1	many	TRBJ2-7	TGTGCCAGCAGCTCCGGACAGGGTGGCGACGAGCAGTACTTC	CASSSGQGGDEQYF
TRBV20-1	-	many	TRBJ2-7	TGCAGTGCTAGTTCACAGGGAGCCTCCTACGAGCAGTACTTC	CSASSQGASYEQYF
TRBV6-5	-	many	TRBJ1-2	TGTGCCAGCAGTTACATAGCCTCCGAAGGCTACACCTTC	CASSYIASEGYTF
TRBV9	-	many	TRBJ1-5	TGTGCCAGCAGCGCCACCCAAAATAGCAATCAGCCCCAGCATTTT	CASSATQNSNQPQHF
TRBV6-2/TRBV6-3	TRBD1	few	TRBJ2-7	TGTGCCAGCAGTAAACTAAAACCCCGGGACAGGCGGCACGAGCAGTACTTC	CASSKLKPRDRRHEQYF
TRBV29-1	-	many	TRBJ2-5	TGCAGCGCCGCAGTACTCCTAGAGACCCAGTACTTC	CSAAVLLETQYF
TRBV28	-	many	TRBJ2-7	TGTGCCAGCAGTTTGTCAGTGCAAAGCTCCTACGAGCAGTACTTC	CASSLSVQSSYEQYF
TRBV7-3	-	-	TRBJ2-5	TGTGCCAGCAGCTTAGAGGGTGGCGGGGTGGAGACCCAGTACTTC	CASSLEGGGVETQYF
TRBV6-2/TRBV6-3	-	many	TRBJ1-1	TGTGCCAGCAGCGGGGACACTGAAGCTTTCTTT	CASSGDTEAFF
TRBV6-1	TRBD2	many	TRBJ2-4	TGTGCCAGCAGGGGGACTAGTCCCATTCAGTACTTC	CASRGTSPIQYF
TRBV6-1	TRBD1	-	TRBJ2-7	TGTGCCACCACGGGACAGGGAGCTTCCTACGAGCGGTACTTC	CATTGQGASYERYF
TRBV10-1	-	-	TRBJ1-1	TGCGCCAGCAGTGAGTCACCGGGACTAAAGCCGGTGAACACTGAAGCTTTCTTT	CASSESPGLKPVNTEAFF
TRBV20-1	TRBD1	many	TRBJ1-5	TGCAGTGCCCCCGCGTGGACAGGGGTTGAAGGACAGCCCCAGCATTTT	CSAPAWTGVEGQPQHF
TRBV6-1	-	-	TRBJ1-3	TGTGCCAGCAGTACAAAGGAGACCTCTGGAAACACCATATATTTT	CASSTKETSGNTIYF
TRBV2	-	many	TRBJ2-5	TGTGCCAGCAGTGATCGGGAGCAAGAGACCCAGTACTTC	CASSDREQETQYF
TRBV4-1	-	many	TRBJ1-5	TGCGCCAGCGGCGATCGGAGGCAGCCCCAGCATTTT	CASGDRRQPQHF
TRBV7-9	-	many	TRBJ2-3	TGTGCCAGCAGCCCGCCAGCGACAGATACGCAGTATTTT	CASSPPATDTQYF
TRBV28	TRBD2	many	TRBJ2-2	TGTGCCAGCAGTTGGGGGGGTACCACCGGGGAGCTGTTTTTT	CASSWGGTTGELFF
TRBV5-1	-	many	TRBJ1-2	TGCGCCAGCAGCTTGGAGGGGGAGCAGGGCTACACCTTC	CASSLEGEQGYTF
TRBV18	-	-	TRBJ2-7	TGTGCCAGCTCACCTCAAGGGACGGCCGCCTACGAGCAGTACTTC	CASSPQGTAAYEQYF
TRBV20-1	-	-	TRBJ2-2	TGCAGTGCTAGTGCCTTCGGAAACTCGAACACCGGGGAGCTGTTTTTT	CSASAFGNSNTGELFF
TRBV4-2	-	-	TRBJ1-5	TGTGCCAGCAGCCAAGAGAGGAGTCCGAAGGGCAATCAGCCCCAGCATTTT	CASSQERSPKGNQPQHF
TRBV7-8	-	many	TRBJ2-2	TGTGCCAGCAGCTTAAGCAGGGTGCGCCCCGGGGAGCTGTTTTTT	CASSLSRVRPGELFF
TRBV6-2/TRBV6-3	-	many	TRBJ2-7	TGTGCCAGCAGGCTGGGGGCGCGCAACACCTACGAGCAGTACTTC	CASRLGARNTYEQYF
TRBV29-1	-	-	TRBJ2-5	TGCAGCGTCTCAAGAGACATAGAGGAAACCCAGTACTTC	CSVSRDIEETQYF
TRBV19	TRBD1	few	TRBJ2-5	TGTGCCAGTAGTATAGCCGCGACAGGGCAAGAGACCCAGTACTTC	CASSIAATGQETQYF
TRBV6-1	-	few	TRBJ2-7	TGTGCCAGCAGGGAGTGGTTCGTAGGCCACGAGCAGTACTTC	CASREWFVGHEQYF
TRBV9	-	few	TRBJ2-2	TGTGCCAGCAGCGTAGCTACCATACAGAGCACCGGGGAGCTGTTTTTT	CASSVATIQSTGELFF
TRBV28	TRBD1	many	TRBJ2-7	TGTGCCAGCACCGCCGGGACAGGGGGCTACGAGCAGTACTTC	CASTAGTGGYEQYF